The 20 T cell receptor beta chains reported below all come from one sample, sequenced in a study of OX40 agonist ivuxolimab in advanced cancers. Here immunoSEQ multiplex PCR was the method, and the copy in TCRdb shows in-frame clones only, minus some. Among approximately 70,000 clones listed, approximately 88% were seen once. Sequencing used CD4+ or CD8+ T cells sorted from blood, obtained in a trial of the OX40 agonist ivuxolimab. The source is an adult with an advanced solid tumor such as melanoma, head and neck, liver or kidney cancer.

The genes are TRBV6-1 and TRBJ1-3; tentatively, D is TRBD1 (5 bases). This CDR3 contains 14 residues. Germline V gives CDR1 MNHNS, CDR2 SASEGT. V lost 1 base and J lost 8, with 12 bases in between. The CDR3 sequence: CASSEVGTGDTIYF. The CDR3 nucleotides read TGTGCCAGCAGTGAAGTAGGGACGGGAGACACCATATATTTT.

CDR3 residues: CASSQGAGNPGVYGYTF. The CDR3 DNA reads as TGCGCCAGCAGCCAAGGGGCGGGCAACCCGGGGGTCTATGGCTACACCTTC. V gene TRBV4-1 combines with J gene TRBJ1-2, with D tentatively TRBD1 (5 bases). The CDR3 covers 17 residues. In germline, CDR1 is MGHRA, CDR2 YSYEKL. Trimming removed 1 base at V and 4 bases at J, with 19 bases between.

J is TRBJ1-5 and V is TRBV19, with 8 nucleotides matching TRBD1. Unmatched junction bases numbered 14, after V lost 5 bases and J lost 5 bases. CDR3 length: 17 residues. Per germline, CDR1 LNHDA and CDR2 SQIVND (reference sequence). The DNA of the CDR3 is TGTGCCAGTAGTCCCGGACAGGGTCGTTCAAGGGATCAGCCCCAGCATTTT. It translates to CASSPGQGRSRDQPQHF.

The genes are TRBV5-5 and TRBJ1-1; no reliable D call. This CDR3 comprises 15 residues. Germline V gene lookup returns CDR1 SGHKS and CDR2 YYEKEE (reference sequence). V was clipped by 5 bases and J by 0 bases, with 14 bases between them. The CDR3 reads CASSPLGGLNTEAFF. The CDR3 bases are TGTGCCAGCAGTCCCCTAGGCGGACTGAACACTGAAGCTTTCTTT.

This chain links TRBV5-1 with TRBJ1-4; unclear D gene. CDR1 is SGHRS, CDR2 YFSETQ, per germline. Trimming removed 0 bases from V and 3 bases from J, with 6 bases in between. This CDR3 is 14 amino acids long. The DNA of the CDR3 is TGCGCCAGCAGCTTGGAGGAGGCTAATGAAAAACTGTTTTTT. Its protein is CASSLEEANEKLFF. The full variable domain, with the rest looked up from reference TRBV5-1 and TRBJ1-4, is KAGVTQTPRYLIKTRGQQVTLSCSPISGHRSVSWYQQTPGQGLQFLFEYFSETQRNKGNFPGRFSGRQFSNSRSEMNVSTLELGDSALYLCASSLEEANEKLFFGSGTQLSVL.

This sequence joins TRBV29-1 and TRBJ2-3, with TRBD2 matching 13 bases. This CDR3 has 17 amino acids. The V gene end was trimmed by 5 bases and the J gene end by 2 bases; junction bases not matched to a gene: 10. Germline V gene sequence: CDR1 SQVTM, CDR2 ANQGSEA. The CDR3 here is CSVQPLLAGGTTDTQYF. The CDR3 DNA is TGCAGCGTTCAACCTTTACTAGCGGGGGGGACCACAGATACGCAGTATTTT.

The rearrangement joins TRBV5-1 to TRBJ2-1, with a possible D match to TRBD2 (5 bases). Germline V gene data show CDR1 as SGHRS and CDR2 as YFSETQ. Trimming took 4 bases from V and 4 from J, leaving 6 bases between them. CDR3 length: 12 amino acids. CDR3 in DNA: TGCGCCAGCAGCACGGGATACAATGAGCAGTTCTTC. Translating it yields CASSTGYNEQFF.

The chain couples TRBV19 to TRBJ2-3, with TRBD2 matching over 11 bases. The CDR3 has 14 residues. From germline, CDR1 is LNHDA and CDR2 SQIVND (reference sequence). The junction had 4 bases not matched to a gene; V was cut back by 5 bases and J by 6 bases. The CDR3 DNA is TGTGCCAGTAGTCCGGGACTAGCGGTGGATACGCAGTATTTT. This translates into CASSPGLAVDTQYF.

The rearrangement uses TRBV23-1 and TRBJ1-4; D call uncertain. TRBV23-1 is treated as an ORF (open reading frame) with a function not yet certain. This CDR3 contains 19 residues. Trimming took off 0 bases at V and 0 bases at J, with 17 bases between the two ends. CDR3 in amino acids: CASSQSWEEGLATNEKLFF. CDR3 bases: TGCGCCAGCAGTCAATCGTGGGAGGAGGGATTGGCAACTAATGAAAAACTGTTTTTT.

The chain joins TRBV7-2 to TRBJ1-5; unclear D gene. This CDR3 has 12 residues. Germline loops: CDR1 SGHTA, CDR2 FQGNSA. Trimming cost V 2 bases and J 7 bases, with 6 bases left between them. Written as DNA, the CDR3 is TGTGCCAGCAGCTTATTCCGGCAGCCCCAGCATTTT. This gives the protein CASSLFRQPQHF.

In its sample, this clone was seen once. J is TRBJ2-5 and V is TRBV4-1; 9 positions agree with TRBD2. The length of the CDR3 is 18 residues. The junction had 12 bases not matched to a gene; V was cut back by 2 bases and J by 2 bases. Germline CDR1 MGHRA, CDR2 YSYEKL. The CDR3 DNA follows: TGCGCCAGCAGCCAAAACATCCCGGGACTAGCCAAACAAGAGACCCAGTACTTC. It is translated as CASSQNIPGLAKQETQYF.

The chain links TRBV29-1 to TRBJ1-2; possibly TRBD1 for D (6 bases). This CDR3 is built from 12 residues. V shed 6 bases and J shed 8 bases, with 16 bases lying between them. Germline V gene data show CDR1 as SQVTM and CDR2 as ANQGSEA. The CDR3 bases are TGCAGCGTCGCCCAGGGGATAGGGGGCTACACCTTC. Translated, it gives CSVAQGIGGYTF.

The chain combines TRBV21-1 with TRBJ2-3; no check of the table's D call, TRBD1, against the DNA was made. TRBV21-1 is labeled a pseudogene. The CDR3 length is 14 residues. The CDR3 spells CASSKGRGTDTQYF. In nucleotides, the CDR3 is TGTGCCAGCAGCAAGGGCAGGGGCACAGATACGCAGTATTTT.

The chain has TRBV19 and TRBJ1-1; a possible D gene is TRBD1 (5 bases). Germline loops: CDR1 LNHDA, CDR2 SQIVND (reference sequence). The V end was cut by 4 bases, the J end by 1 base, with 16 bases between. The CDR3 sequence is 16 residues long. CDR3 nucleotide sequence: TGTGCCAGTAGTACTCGCATCGGGGCGGAGAACACTGAAGCTTTCTTT. Encoded protein: CASSTRIGAENTEAFF.

This clone was observed a few times. This chain joins TRBV2 and TRBJ1-2; the D is unclear. Germline loops: CDR1 SNHLY, CDR2 FYNNEI. V was cut by 4 bases and J by 9 bases, with 6 bases left in between. This CDR3 has 10 residues. The CDR3 sequence is CASSVNRYTF. The CDR3 DNA reads TGTGCCAGCAGTGTGAACCGCTACACCTTC. The whole variable domain, remainder taken from reference TRBV2 and TRBJ1-2, is EPEVTQTPSHQVTQMGQEVILRCVPISNHLYFYWYRQILGQKVEFLVSFYNNEISEKSEIFDDQFSVERPDGSNFTLKIRSTKLEDSAMYFCASSVNRYTFGSGTRLTVV.

V gene TRBV28 combines with J gene TRBJ2-1; no definite D call. The germline gives CDR1 MDHEN, CDR2 SYDVKM. The CDR3 contains 13 residues. With 9 bases removed from V and 2 bases from J, the gap between germline ends came to 11 bases. The CDR3 coding sequence is TGTGCCAGTCAGTGGGTCCCCTACAATGAGCAGTTCTTC. Translating it yields CASQWVPYNEQFF.

This chain connects TRBV5-1 to TRBJ1-1; TRBD1 matches 7 bases. V lost 5 bases, J lost 4 bases, and 11 bases stayed unmatched. CDR3 length: 15 amino acids. Germline-derived CDR1 and CDR2 are SGHRS and YFSETQ. This CDR3 reads CASSFQTGASTEAFF. The CDR3 region has the DNA TGCGCCAGCAGTTTCCAAACAGGGGCCTCCACTGAAGCTTTCTTT.

This chain uses TRBV18 with TRBJ2-7, with 9 bases aligning to TRBD1. The CDR3 loop spans 14 amino acids. V lost 4 bases, J lost 7 bases, and 8 bases stayed unmatched. The germline V gene has CDR1 KGHSH and CDR2 LQKENI. The DNA for the CDR3 is TGTGCCAGCTCACGGACGGGACAGGGTGAGGAGCAGTACTTC. Translated, it gives CASSRTGQGEEQYF. The full variable domain, rest sourced from reference TRBV18 and TRBJ2-7, is NAGVMQNPRHLVRRRGQEARLRCSPMKGHSHVYWYRQLPEEGLKFMVYLQKENIIDESGMPKERFSAEFPKEGPSILRIQQVVRGDSAAYFCASSRTGQGEEQYFGPGTRLTVT.

The rearrangement links TRBV6-6 to TRBJ2-7, with unresolved D. There are 12 residues in the CDR3. Germline V lookup: CDR1 MNHNY, CDR2 SVGAGI (reference sequence). With 6 bases removed from V and 3 bases from J, the gap between germline ends came to 9 bases. CDR3 sequence (DNA): TGTGCCAGCAGATCTGGGGACTACGAGCAGTACTTC. Protein product: CASRSGDYEQYF.

The J gene is TRBJ2-1, the V gene TRBV14, with 7 positions matching TRBD1. This CDR3 is 15 amino acids long. With 1 base clipped from V and 6 bases from J, the junction kept 6 bases outside the gene matches. Germline V gene lookup returns CDR1 SGHDN and CDR2 FVKESK. CDR3 DNA: TGTGCCAGCAGCCAAGCCGCAGGGGGAGTCAATGAGCAGTTCTTC. This sequence encodes CASSQAAGGVNEQFF.